The next 4 T cell receptor beta chains were all read from a single sample in a study of regulatory dendritic cells for organ transplantation. Measured with immunoSEQ multiplex PCR; TCRdb has only the in-frame clones, and not every one. The data show about 21,000 clones, 85% seen once. These TCRs' antigens remain unknown. Sorted T cells were CFSE-labeled and cultured approximately five days with allogeneic regulatory or mature dendritic cells at 1:10. The sequenced sample consisted of naive CD4+ T cells from blood cultured with dendritic cells. Subset denoted: CD45RA+ naive T cells. These receptors all come from a human donor in good health.

CDR3 sequence (DNA): TGTGCCAGCAGCTTAGTTAGCGGGCACTCCTACAATGAGCAGTTCTTC. Translating it yields CASSLVSGHSYNEQFF. The chain is built from TRBV7-6 and TRBJ2-1; 7 bases map to TRBD2. Germline CDR1 SGHVS, CDR2 FNYEAQ. The CDR3 consists of 16 residues. Unmatched junction bases numbered 3, after V lost 1 base and J lost 0 bases. Complete variable domain (other parts from reference TRBV7-6 and TRBJ2-1): GAGVSQSPRYKVTKRGQDVALRCDPISGHVSLYWYRQALGQGPEFLTYFNYEAQQDKSGLPNDRFSAERPEGSISTLTIQRTEQRDSAMYRCASSLVSGHSYNEQFFGPGTRLTVL.

J is TRBJ2-7 and V is TRBV18, with 7 bases identical to TRBD1. This CDR3 spans 16 amino acids. Trimming took 3 bases from V and 5 from J; bases not matched to a gene: 13. Germline CDR1 is KGHSH and CDR2 is LQKENI. CDR3 DNA sequence: TGTGCCAGCTCACCGATAACAGGGGTTGTTCCGGACGAGCAGTACTTC. This gives the protein CASSPITGVVPDEQYF.

The chain links TRBV5-1 to TRBJ2-2; no firm D call. Trimming took off 0 bases at V and 3 bases at J, with 6 bases between the two ends. The CDR3 extends over 14 amino acids. The germline CDR1 and CDR2 sequences are SGHRS and YFSETQ. The DNA of the CDR3 is TGCGCCAGCAGCTTGGTTCCGGACACCGGGGAGCTGTTTTTT. Translation gives CASSLVPDTGELFF.

This chain joins TRBV11-3 and TRBJ1-1, with D unclear. Deletions cut 0 bases from V and 1 base from J, with 6 bases between. Germline V lookup: CDR1 SGHNT, CDR2 YENEEA. The CDR3 length is 14 residues. The CDR3 sequence is CASSLDGRNTEAFF. In DNA form, the CDR3 reads TGTGCCAGCAGCTTAGATGGCAGGAACACTGAAGCTTTCTTT.